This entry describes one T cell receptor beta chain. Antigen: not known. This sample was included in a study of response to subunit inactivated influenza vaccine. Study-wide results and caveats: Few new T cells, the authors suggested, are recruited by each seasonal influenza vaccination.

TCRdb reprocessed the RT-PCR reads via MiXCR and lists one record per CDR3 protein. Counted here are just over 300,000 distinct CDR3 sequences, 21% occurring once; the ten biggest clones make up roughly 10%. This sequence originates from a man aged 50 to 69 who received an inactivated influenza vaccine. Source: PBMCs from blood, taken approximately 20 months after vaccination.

This chain's CDR3 is CASSIDISNTGELFF. The CDR3 DNA reads as TGCGCCAGCAGCATAGACATATCGAACACCGGGGAGCTGTTTTTT. This chain links TRBV5-1 with TRBJ2-2; no clear D. The CDR3 extends over 15 amino acids. The V end was cut by 4 bases, the J end by 0 bases, with 10 bases between. Germline CDR1 SGHRS, CDR2 YFSETQ.